These 27 T cell receptor beta chains were all obtained from the same sample, sequenced in a study of shared clonotypes between healthy human individuals. CD45RO-negative, CCR7-selected cells formed the naive CD8 fraction, which excluded terminally differentiated effector memory CD45RA+ cells. The data were produced by immunoSEQ multiplex PCR, yet TCRdb's version contains in-frame clones alone and is incomplete. The sample has about 650,000 clones, less than 97% seen once. Sequencing was performed on naive CD8+ T cells sorted from blood. All receptors come from a woman aged 25 to 39 in good health.

The V and J genes are TRBV28 and TRBJ2-1; no definite D call. This CDR3 contains 14 residues. V lost 5 bases and J 6 bases, leaving 14 bases between the germline ends. In germline, CDR1 is MDHEN, CDR2 SYDVKM. CDR3 DNA sequence: TGTGCCAGCAGTCCACTGGGGATGGGCAATGAGCAGTTCTTC. Its translation is CASSPLGMGNEQFF.

V gene TRBV6-1 combines with J gene TRBJ1-2, with TRBD1 matching 7 bases. The CDR3 is made up of 13 amino acids. Germline assignment: CDR1 MNHNS and CDR2 SASEGT. V was clipped by 7 bases and J by 6 bases; unmatched bases: 8. CDR3 DNA sequence: TGTGCCAGCAATATGAGGGGGCTCGATGGCTACACCTTC. It yields the protein CASNMRGLDGYTF.

The chain is built from TRBV14 and TRBJ1-1; D is possibly TRBD1 (5 bases). The length of the CDR3 is 14 residues. CDR1 is SGHDN and CDR2 is FVKESK in the germline V gene. Trimming removed 1 base at V and 1 base at J, with 7 bases between. The CDR3 loop is CASSQVTGNTEAFF. The CDR3 DNA sequence: TGTGCCAGCAGCCAAGTTACAGGGAACACTGAAGCTTTCTTT.

The chain links TRBV28 to TRBJ1-1, with D perhaps matching TRBD1 (5 bases). Germline V lookup: CDR1 MDHEN, CDR2 SYDVKM. V gave up 4 bases and J gave up 7 bases, with 13 bases separating them. This CDR3 is built from 13 residues. The CDR3 protein is CASSYRDGVEAFF. The DNA for the CDR3 is TGTGCCAGCAGTTATAGGGACGGTGTTGAAGCTTTCTTT.

Comments on this clone: This specimen includes other DNA sequences encoding the same CDR3. The CDR3 coding sequence is TGCGCCAGCAGCCAAGATCGGGGCTACGAGCAGTACTTC. Residues: CASSQDRGYEQYF. The chain uses TRBV4-1 and TRBJ2-7, with D possibly TRBD2 on 5 matching bases. Germline CDR1 is MGHRA and CDR2 is YSYEKL. The V end lost 0 bases, the J end lost 3 bases, and 6 bases lay between the germline ends. The CDR3 is made up of 13 amino acids.

The chain employs TRBV7-8 and TRBJ2-3, with a tentative D call TRBD2 (5 bases). Looked up from germline, CDR1 is SGHVS and CDR2 is FQNEAQ. The CDR3 contains 15 residues. V was pared by 4 bases and J by 0 bases, with 11 bases between. CDR3 loop: CASSYGLSSTDTQYF. CDR3 nucleotides: TGTGCCAGCAGCTACGGACTTTCTAGCACAGATACGCAGTATTTT.

The chain uses TRBV7-9 and TRBJ2-1; 7 nucleotides agree with TRBD2. Germline-derived CDR1 and CDR2 are SEHNR and FQNEAQ (reference sequence). CDR3 length: 15 residues. V trimming: 0 bases; J trimming: 3 bases; junction bases outside the gene matches: 2. The DNA for the CDR3 is TGTGCCAGCAGCTTAGCGAGCGGGAACTACAATGAGCAGTTCTTC. This encodes CASSLASGNYNEQFF.

This clone was seen a single time. The genes are TRBV9 and TRBJ2-7; no firm D call. Trimming stripped 4 bases from V and 3 bases from J, with 14 bases between. Germline V CDR1 and CDR2: SGDLS, YYNGEE. This CDR3 contains 14 residues. For the CDR3, the DNA is TGTGCCAGCAGCCCGAGGACCAAGGACTACGAGCAGTACTTC. This gives the protein CASSPRTKDYEQYF.

The chain uses TRBV19 and TRBJ1-4; D is unclear. V lost 3 bases and J lost 6, with 8 bases in between. Germline CDR1 reads LNHDA; CDR2 reads SQIVND (reference sequence). This CDR3 has 13 residues. CDR3: CASSIFGDEKLFF. CDR3 nucleotides: TGTGCCAGTAGTATCTTCGGTGATGAAAAACTGTTTTTT. Combining the CDR3 with reference TRBV19 and TRBJ1-4 gives the whole variable domain DGGITQSPKYLFRKEGQNVTLSCEQNLNHDAMYWYRQDPGQGLRLIYYSQIVNDFQKGDIAEGYSVSREKKESFPLTVTSAQKNPTAFYLCASSIFGDEKLFFGSGTQLSVL.

This sequence joins TRBV27 and TRBJ1-2; tentatively, D is TRBD1 (5 bases). Germline V gene sequence: CDR1 MNHEY, CDR2 SMNVEV (reference sequence). This CDR3 is built from 13 residues. Trimming took 3 bases from V and 7 from J, leaving 12 bases between them. CDR3 amino acids: CASSFSSRAGYTF. CDR3 DNA: TGTGCCAGCAGTTTTTCGTCCAGGGCTGGCTACACCTTC.

The chain joins TRBV29-1 to TRBJ2-3; D uncertain. The germline V gene encodes CDR1 SQVTM and CDR2 ANQGSEA. The CDR3 is 13 residues long. V shed 7 bases and J shed 0 bases, with 11 bases lying between them. CDR3 bases: TGCAGCGGGTGGGGTTCTAGCACAGATACGCAGTATTTT. It is translated as CSGWGSSTDTQYF.

The CDR3 loop reads CASSSVDEQYF. As DNA, the CDR3 is TGTGCCAGCAGCTCCGTAGACGAGCAGTACTTC. The V and J genes are TRBV5-7 and TRBJ2-7; no clear D gene. TRBV5-7 is known as an ORF, though its function is uncertain. This CDR3 is 11 amino acids long. V gave up 3 bases and J gave up 5 bases, with 6 bases separating them.

CDR3 coding DNA: TGCGCCAGCAGTGAAGGACTCCTCACAGATACGCAGTATTTT. This gives the protein CASSEGLLTDTQYF. This chain links TRBV10-1 with TRBJ2-3, with a weak D call TRBD2 (5 bases). Germline V CDR1 and CDR2: WNHNN, SYGVQD (reference sequence). The CDR3 runs 14 residues. Deletions cut 3 bases from V and 2 bases from J, with 9 bases between.

The chain employs TRBV5-1 and TRBJ2-7; 9 bases agree with TRBD2. This CDR3 is 16 amino acids long. V dropped 1 base and J dropped 0; count of bases not matched to a gene: 5. CDR1 and CDR2 from the germline V gene are SGHRS and YFSETQ. The CDR3 coding sequence is TGCGCCAGCAGCTTGAAGCCTAGCGGGGACTCCTACGAGCAGTACTTC. Protein product: CASSLKPSGDSYEQYF.

J is TRBJ2-3 and V is TRBV4-1; no clear D gene. This CDR3 has 16 amino acids. Per germline, CDR1 MGHRA and CDR2 YSYEKL. The V end was cut by 2 bases, the J end by 1 base, with 13 bases between. In DNA form, the CDR3 reads TGCGCCAGCAGCCAAAATCCCGCCGGCGGCACAGATACGCAGTATTTT. Translating gives CASSQNPAGGTDTQYF.

The chain links TRBV19 to TRBJ1-5, with 7 positions matching TRBD1. Germline assignment: CDR1 LNHDA and CDR2 SQIVND (reference sequence). The CDR3 covers 15 residues. Trimming removed 0 bases from V and 3 bases from J; junction bases left unmatched: 2. The CDR3 nucleotides read TGTGCCAGTAGTATAGAGGGGACAGACAATCAGCCCCAGCATTTT. As protein: CASSIEGTDNQPQHF.

This clone is a singleton in its sample. The genes are TRBV5-6 and TRBJ2-5, with D tentatively TRBD2 (5 bases). The V end lost 4 bases, the J end lost 5 bases, and 15 bases lay between the germline ends. The germline V gene encodes CDR1 SGHDT and CDR2 YYEEEE. The length of the CDR3 is 14 residues. CDR3 sequence (DNA): TGTGCCAGCAGCATCACACTAGGTGGGGAGACCCAGTACTTC. It specifies CASSITLGGETQYF.

The V gene is TRBV28, the J gene TRBJ2-1, with 10 nucleotides matching TRBD2. The V segment lost 2 bases and the J segment 0 bases; nucleotides outside the gene matches: 10. In germline, CDR1 is MDHEN, CDR2 SYDVKM. This CDR3 is 19 amino acids long. The CDR3 DNA follows: TGTGCCAGCAGTTTAGGACTAGCGGTCTTTTTTGGCTCCTACAATGAGCAGTTCTTC. This gives the protein CASSLGLAVFFGSYNEQFF.

The chain recombines TRBV7-9 with TRBJ2-1; 9 positions match TRBD1. After removal of 3 bases from V and 7 bases from J, the junction contained 4 bases not matched to a gene. The CDR3 extends over 14 amino acids. The germline gives CDR1 SEHNR, CDR2 FQNEAQ (reference sequence). The CDR3 loop reads CASSFRDRANEQFF. In DNA form, the CDR3 reads TGTGCCAGCAGCTTTCGGGACAGGGCGAATGAGCAGTTCTTC.

This chain links TRBV6-6 with TRBJ2-7; possibly TRBD1 for D (5 bases). Trimming shortened V by 7 bases and J by 5 bases, and 18 bases separated the two germline ends. Germline loops: CDR1 MNHNY, CDR2 SVGAGI (reference sequence). The CDR3 is 14 residues long. For the CDR3, the DNA is TGTGCCAGCAAAGACAGTGGGCCGGCGGACGAGCAGTACTTC. Its protein is CASKDSGPADEQYF.

The J gene is TRBJ2-7, the V gene TRBV28; possibly TRBD1 for D (6 bases). The CDR3 runs 17 residues. The V gene's germline CDR1 is MDHEN and CDR2 SYDVKM. V gave up 2 bases and J gave up 7 bases, with 24 bases separating them. The CDR3 loop is CASSLLIPTGPPGEQYF. For the CDR3, the DNA is TGTGCCAGCAGTTTACTAATCCCGACAGGCCCCCCGGGGGAGCAGTACTTC.

This clone was picked up one time. The rearrangement joins TRBV2 to TRBJ1-1; D gene unclear. CDR3 size: 15 residues. V lost 3 bases, J lost 7 bases, and 18 bases lay in between. Germline V gives CDR1 SNHLY, CDR2 FYNNEI. CDR3 nucleotides: TGTGCCAGCAGTGAGTACGGCGAGGGATTACTTGAAGCTTTCTTT. Its translation: CASSEYGEGLLEAFF. Full variable domain (remainder filled in from reference TRBV2 and TRBJ1-1): EPEVTQTPSHQVTQMGQEVILRCVPISNHLYFYWYRQILGQKVEFLVSFYNNEISEKSEIFDDQFSVERPDGSNFTLKIRSTKLEDSAMYFCASSEYGEGLLEAFFGQGTRLTVV.

The genes are TRBV27 and TRBJ2-1; no clear D gene. V lost 4 bases, J lost 8 bases, and 12 bases lay in between. CDR1 is MNHEY, CDR2 SMNVEV, per germline (reference sequence). The CDR3 spans 13 residues. CDR3 in amino acids: CASSYLTGDEQFF. The CDR3 region has the DNA TGTGCCAGCAGTTATTTGACTGGCGATGAGCAGTTCTTC.

The V and J genes are TRBV28 and TRBJ2-2, with unresolved D. Trimming stripped 6 bases from V and 3 bases from J, with 14 bases between. The germline gives CDR1 MDHEN, CDR2 SYDVKM. The CDR3 is made up of 15 amino acids. The CDR3 loop reads CASSLGPSDTGELFF. CDR3 sequence (DNA): TGTGCCAGCAGCCTAGGGCCGTCGGACACCGGGGAGCTGTTTTTT.

The chain recombines TRBV27 with TRBJ1-1; D unresolved. V was pared by 2 bases and J by 5 bases, with 9 bases between. The CDR3 length is 13 residues. The germline CDR1 and CDR2 sequences are MNHEY and SMNVEV (reference sequence). Written as DNA, the CDR3 is TGTGCCAGCAGTTTAACGTGGTTGACTGAAGCTTTCTTT. Translating gives CASSLTWLTEAFF.

The chain links TRBV19 to TRBJ1-2, with 7 bases aligning to TRBD1. The ends lost 5 bases at V and 4 bases at J; junction bases unmatched: 13. Looked up from germline, CDR1 is LNHDA and CDR2 is SQIVND (reference sequence). The CDR3 is 16 amino acids. The CDR3 DNA is TGTGCCAGTAGTCCGAATCCCCGGGCAGGGGGCTATGGCTACACCTTC. It encodes CASSPNPRAGGYGYTF.

This rearrangement joins TRBV19 to TRBJ2-7; weak D call: TRBD2 (5 bases). The ends were cut back, 1 base at V and 1 base at J, with 11 bases in the middle. The germline V gene encodes CDR1 LNHDA and CDR2 SQIVND (reference sequence). This CDR3 is 15 amino acids long. CDR3 DNA sequence: TGTGCCAGTAGTATAGTACTAGTGGGGTCCTACGAGCAGTACTTC. It is translated as CASSIVLVGSYEQYF.